This T cell receptor (beta chain) was identified during a study of OX40 agonist ivuxolimab in advanced cancers. Measured with immunoSEQ multiplex PCR; TCRdb has only the in-frame clones, and not every one. The sample contains 55,000 to 75,000 clones, about 82% of which appear only once. The junction had 7 bases not matched to a gene; V was cut back by 5 bases and J by 6 bases. The CDR3 spans 15 residues. Germline V lookup: CDR1 MNHNS, CDR2 SASEGT. This material consisted of CD4+ or CD8+ T cells sorted from blood, taken in a trial of the OX40 agonist ivuxolimab. This rearrangement joins TRBV6-1 to TRBJ2-3; 11 positions agree with TRBD2. This TCR was sampled from an adult with an advanced solid tumor such as melanoma, head and neck, liver or kidney cancer. DNA for the CDR3: TGTGCCAGCAGTAAGGGACTAGCGGTTGCGGATACGCAGTATTTT. Its protein is CASSKGLAVADTQYF.